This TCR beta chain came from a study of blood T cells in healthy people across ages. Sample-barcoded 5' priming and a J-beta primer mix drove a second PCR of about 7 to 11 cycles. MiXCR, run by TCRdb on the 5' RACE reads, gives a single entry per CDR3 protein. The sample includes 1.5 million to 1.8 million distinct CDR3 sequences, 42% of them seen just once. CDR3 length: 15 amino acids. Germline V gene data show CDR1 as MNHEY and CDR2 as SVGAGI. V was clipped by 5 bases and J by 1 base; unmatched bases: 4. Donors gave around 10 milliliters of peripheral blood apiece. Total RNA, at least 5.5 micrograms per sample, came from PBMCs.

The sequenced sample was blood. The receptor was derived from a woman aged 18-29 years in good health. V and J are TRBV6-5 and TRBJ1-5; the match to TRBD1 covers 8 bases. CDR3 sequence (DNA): TGTGCCAGCAGTCCAGGGGGCATGAGCAATCAGCCCCAGCATTTT. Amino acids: CASSPGGMSNQPQHF.